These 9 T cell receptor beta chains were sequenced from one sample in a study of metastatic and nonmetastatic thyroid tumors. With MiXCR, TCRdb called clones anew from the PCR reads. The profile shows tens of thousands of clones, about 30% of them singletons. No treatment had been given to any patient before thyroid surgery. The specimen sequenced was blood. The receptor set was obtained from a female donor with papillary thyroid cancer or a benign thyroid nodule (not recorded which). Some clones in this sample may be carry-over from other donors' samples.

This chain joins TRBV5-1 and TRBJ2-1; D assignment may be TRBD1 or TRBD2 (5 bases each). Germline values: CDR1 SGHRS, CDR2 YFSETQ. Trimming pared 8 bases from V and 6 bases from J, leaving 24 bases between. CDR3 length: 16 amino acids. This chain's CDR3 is CARMLEQVARSNEQFF. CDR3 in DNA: TGCGCCAGGATGTTAGAACAGGTAGCGCGATCCAATGAGCAGTTCTTC.

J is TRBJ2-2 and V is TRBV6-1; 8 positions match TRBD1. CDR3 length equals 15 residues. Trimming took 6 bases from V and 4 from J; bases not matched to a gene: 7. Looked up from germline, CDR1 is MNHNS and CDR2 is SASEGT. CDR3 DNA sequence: TGTGCCAGCAGAATTCAGGGGGCTGGCACCGGGGAGCTGTTTTTT. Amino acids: CASRIQGAGTGELFF.

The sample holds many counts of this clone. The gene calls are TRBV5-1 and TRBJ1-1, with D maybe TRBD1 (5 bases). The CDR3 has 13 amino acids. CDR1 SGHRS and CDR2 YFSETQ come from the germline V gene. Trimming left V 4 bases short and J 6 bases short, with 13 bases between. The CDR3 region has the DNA TGCGCCAGCAGCCTGGGGAGGGGCGCTGAAGCTTTCTTT. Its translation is CASSLGRGAEAFF.

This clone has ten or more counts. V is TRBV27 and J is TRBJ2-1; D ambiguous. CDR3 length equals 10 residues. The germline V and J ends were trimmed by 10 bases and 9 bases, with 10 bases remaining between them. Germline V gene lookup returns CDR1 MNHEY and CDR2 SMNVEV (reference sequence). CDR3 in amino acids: CAKHEAEQFF. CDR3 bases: TGTGCCAAGCACGAAGCTGAGCAGTTCTTC.

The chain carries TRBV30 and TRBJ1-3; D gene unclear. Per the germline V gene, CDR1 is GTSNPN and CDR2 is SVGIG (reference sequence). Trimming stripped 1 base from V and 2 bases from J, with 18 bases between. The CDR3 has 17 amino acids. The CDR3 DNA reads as TGTGCCTGGAGTGGTAAAATTAGAGAGGGTACTGGAAACACCATATATTTT. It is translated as CAWSGKIREGTGNTIYF.

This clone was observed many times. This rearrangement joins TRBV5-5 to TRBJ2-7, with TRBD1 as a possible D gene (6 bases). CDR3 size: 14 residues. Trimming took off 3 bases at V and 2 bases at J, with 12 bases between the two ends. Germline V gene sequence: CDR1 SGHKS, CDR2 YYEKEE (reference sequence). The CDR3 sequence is CASSSRTDAYEQYF. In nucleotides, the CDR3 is TGTGCCAGCAGCTCCCGGACAGACGCCTACGAGCAGTACTTC.

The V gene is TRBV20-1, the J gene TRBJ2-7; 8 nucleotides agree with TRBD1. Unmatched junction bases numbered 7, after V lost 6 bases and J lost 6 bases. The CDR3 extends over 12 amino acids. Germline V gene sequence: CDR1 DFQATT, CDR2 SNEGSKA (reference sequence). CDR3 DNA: TGCAGTGCCCCGGGACAGGCTACCGAGCAGTACTTC. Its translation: CSAPGQATEQYF.

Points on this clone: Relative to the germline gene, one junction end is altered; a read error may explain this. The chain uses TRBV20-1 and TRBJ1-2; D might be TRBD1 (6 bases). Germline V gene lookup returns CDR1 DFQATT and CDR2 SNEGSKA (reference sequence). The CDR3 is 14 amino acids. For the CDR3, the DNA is TGCAGTGCGAGTCTTACAGGGAACTTCTATGGCTACCCCTTC. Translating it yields CSASLTGNFYGYPF.

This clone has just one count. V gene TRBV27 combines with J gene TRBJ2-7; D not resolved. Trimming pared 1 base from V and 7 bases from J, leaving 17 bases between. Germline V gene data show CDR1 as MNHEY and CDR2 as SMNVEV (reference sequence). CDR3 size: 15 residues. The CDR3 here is CASSLLRTLMGEQYF. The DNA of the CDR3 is TGTGCCAGCAGTTTATTGCGCACCCTAATGGGTGAGCAGTACTTC.